This T cell receptor beta chain emerged from a study of cytomegalovirus exposure and HLA in healthy donors. Looking at the study overall: Among approximately 400 genotyped donors, more than 65% fell in the Caucasian-associated ancestry cluster. Study-wide results and caveats: Follow-up analysis found HLA locus-dependent TCR association rates, highest for DRB1 and lowest for HLA-C.

At the time of sampling, donors were nominally healthy, though unrecorded immune exposures were likely. The PCR made use of 60 Vbeta and 13 Jbeta primers. Here immunoSEQ multiplex PCR was the method, and the copy in TCRdb shows in-frame clones only, minus some. The table for this sample gives about 130,000 clones. As concerns this clone: Its antigen is as yet unknown.

The sequence was obtained from a man aged 18 to 30 in good health and CMV-seronegative. Sequenced material: PBMCs.

CDR3 DNA: TGTGCCAGCAGCCCCGGGACTAGCGGATACAATGAGCAGTTCTTC. It is translated as CASSPGTSGYNEQFF. The rearrangement links TRBV7-3 to TRBJ2-1; 11 nucleotides agree with TRBD2. The CDR3 is made up of 15 amino acids. Germline CDR1 SGHTA, CDR2 FQGTGA. V was pared by 5 bases and J by 4 bases, with 4 bases of the junction left unmatched. Drawing the rest from reference TRBV7-3 and TRBJ2-1, the complete variable domain is GAGVSQTPSNKVTEKGKYVELRCDPISGHTALYWYRQSLGQGPEFLIYFQGTGAADDSGLPNDRFFAVRPEGSVSTLKIQRTERGDSAVYLCASSPGTSGYNEQFFGPGTRLTVL.